This T cell receptor (beta chain) originates from a study of OX40 agonist ivuxolimab in advanced cancers. This CDR3 is built from 15 residues. Germline values: CDR1 SGHTA, CDR2 FQGTGA. Trimming took 5 bases from V and 4 from J; bases not matched to a gene: 6. TCRdb's copy holds only in-frame clones and misses some; the assay was immunoSEQ multiplex PCR. This table holds some 50,000 clones, around nine tenths found once. The starting material was CD4+ or CD8+ T cells sorted from blood, obtained in a trial of the OX40 agonist ivuxolimab. The V and J genes are TRBV7-3 and TRBJ2-2; TRBD1 matches 8 bases. The source of this sequence is an adult with an advanced solid tumor such as melanoma, head and neck, liver or kidney cancer. In DNA form, the CDR3 reads TGTGCCAGCAGCCGCGACAGGGGCGGCACCGGGGAGCTGTTTTTT. Its protein product is CASSRDRGGTGELFF.